This T cell receptor (beta chain) stems from a study of T cells in localized non-small cell lung cancer. General study points: Uninvolved adjacent lung showed peak T cell clonality, exceeding tumor.

Germline CDR1 and CDR2: LNHDA and SQIVND (reference sequence). This CDR3 is built from 16 residues. The V segment lost 3 bases and the J segment 6 bases; nucleotides outside the gene matches: 6. In regard to this clone: The antigen remains undetermined.

Measured with immunoSEQ multiplex PCR; TCRdb has only the in-frame clones, and not every one. The top ten hold 15% to 20% of the sample, which has approximately 31,000 clones, approximately 90% seen once. This sequence was found in a man between 40 and 70 years old with stage III lung adenocarcinoma. The J gene is TRBJ2-1, the V gene TRBV19, with 12 bases lining up with TRBD2. The sequencing used peripheral blood mononuclear cells, collected before any cancer treatment. This chain's CDR3 is CASSITLAGGLNEQFF. The CDR3 DNA is TGTGCCAGTAGTATCACGCTAGCGGGGGGGCTCAATGAGCAGTTCTTC.